These T cell receptor beta chains were read from a single sample in a study of shared clonotypes between healthy human individuals. The table came from immunoSEQ multiplex PCR; TCRdb's copy has only in-frame clones and leaves some out. The table has about 1.5 million clones, over 95% seen once; the top ten hold 0.95% to 1.5%. Sequencing input: naive CD4+ T cells sorted from blood. These receptors came from a man aged 25-40 years in good health. Both conserved end residues are trimmed from each CDR3. The order of the fields is V gene, CDR3 protein.

v_gene: TRBV5-4; CDR3aa: ASSLVGGKETQY
v_gene: TRBV5-1; CDR3aa: ATTWEVGGYGYT
v_gene: TRBV10-1; CDR3aa: ASSESRALRYQPQH
v_gene: TRBV6-1; CDR3aa: ASSATLQGSYGYT
v_gene: TRBV28; CDR3aa: ASSLEINTEAF
v_gene: TRBV2; CDR3aa: ASSVGTVETQY
v_gene: TRBV4-3; CDR3aa: ASSRTATNEKLF
v_gene: TRBV6-5; CDR3aa: ASSFDRGRGFGYT
v_gene: TRBV7-9; CDR3aa: ASSSNLLEVGGYT
v_gene: TRBV7-9; CDR3aa: ASSNSDTQY
v_gene: TRBV15; CDR3aa: ATSRDHGATSTDTQY
v_gene: TRBV27; CDR3aa: ASSLRGLAGGGISSSYNEQF
v_gene: TRBV18; CDR3aa: ASSPLAGVSYNEQF
v_gene: TRBV5-4; CDR3aa: ASSLDRGTDTQY
v_gene: TRBV28; CDR3aa: ASSWGTSSYNEQF
v_gene: TRBV19; CDR3aa: ASSIRLAESYEQY
v_gene: TRBV5-1; CDR3aa: ASSPGGGTGGHEQY
v_gene: TRBV5-1; CDR3aa: ASSFLAGGTGEQY
v_gene: TRBV10-1; CDR3aa: ASSESGVWETQY
v_gene: TRBV7-2; CDR3aa: ASSLGRQLEAF
v_gene: TRBV18; CDR3aa: ASSRDLSTDTQY
v_gene: TRBV10-3; CDR3aa: AISEFGGVVTDTQY
v_gene: TRBV5-5; CDR3aa: ASSLGQGVSPH
v_gene: TRBV28; CDR3aa: AIKQSQPRYEQY
v_gene: TRBV19; CDR3aa: ASFGPRSSQPQH
v_gene: TRBV28; CDR3aa: ASSSLDTASYNEQF
v_gene: TRBV5-1; CDR3aa: ASSTLAGDYYNEQF
v_gene: TRBV28; CDR3aa: ASSFRSGDSYGYT
v_gene: TRBV6-5; CDR3aa: ASTSMGYGYT
v_gene: TRBV5-1; CDR3aa: ASSRESNEKLF
v_gene: TRBV2; CDR3aa: ASSDGRLAGTPGEQY
v_gene: TRBV2; CDR3aa: ASKGLQYTEAF
v_gene: TRBV19; CDR3aa: ASSTNRAGGNQPQH
v_gene: TRBV11-3; CDR3aa: ASSLAGSNEQY
v_gene: TRBV28; CDR3aa: ASSTVYTGELF
v_gene: TRBV7-3; CDR3aa: ASSLGEGRGTWRDAMNTEAF
v_gene: TRBV10-3; CDR3aa: AIRGTDTQY
v_gene: TRBV18; CDR3aa: ASSPTGYNEKLF
v_gene: TRBV9; CDR3aa: ASSPGQGAVTGELF
v_gene: TRBV6-4; CDR3aa: ASTRTWNCNTIY
v_gene: TRBV5-6; CDR3aa: ASSLWGRQPQH
v_gene: TRBV19; CDR3aa: ASNRQTNYGYT
v_gene: TRBV6-1; CDR3aa: ASTQMGTGYRGYT
v_gene: TRBV29-1; CDR3aa: SVRGLGDTEAF
v_gene: TRBV5-1; CDR3aa: ASSPEPPMGYEQY
v_gene: TRBV4-1; CDR3aa: ASSPVAVSTDTQY
v_gene: TRBV2; CDR3aa: ASSVEGTPYEQY